This T cell receptor (beta chain) was captured in a study of T cell clones after liver transplantation (dated by TCRdb to about 2019). Broadly, across the study: The samples were obtained from ITN030ST, a randomized trial that attempted immunosuppression withdrawal within 2 years after liver transplantation. Donor-reactive T cell clones were identified using TCRbeta sequencing after a pre-transplant mixed lymphocyte reaction and were then followed in post-transplant blood. A cohort of 8 liver transplant recipients was studied, of whom 3 were classified as tolerant and 5 as non-tolerant. Tolerance meant complete immunosuppression withdrawal for at least one year without liver enzymes rising beyond twice the upper limit of normal. Blood samples were collected pre-transplant, then pre-randomization ahead of withdrawal, and finally post-randomization once withdrawal had either been completed or failed. As an antigen-independent comparator for donor-reactive sequences, third party-reactive TCRbeta sequences were also identified from pre-transplant MLRs. Of the eight recipients, a few were HCV-positive, while the remaining recipients had been transplanted for non-autoimmune, non-viral indications. No induction therapy was given to the subjects, and standard immunosuppression was administered until randomization at 12-24 months post-transplant.

The sample's time point label is to be understood as: pre-transplant. Thawed unstimulated PBMCs were stained for CD3, CD4 and CD8 and FACS-sorted into CD3+CD4+ and CD3+CD8+ populations. Each of the 8 studied subjects was randomized to immunosuppression withdrawal. Genomic DNA was isolated with the Qiagen DNeasy Blood and Tissue Kit. Concerning this clone: Its target antigen remains unknown. It has no much larger one-base neighbor in the sample; base qualities were not kept.

Study-wide findings and limitations: Without allograft tissue specimens, donor-reactive T cells may have migrated into the graft rather than being deleted. In two subjects, low numbers of available donor cells limited the measurable donor-reactive repertoire. In 5 of 8 subjects, circulating donor-reactive CD4 TCRbeta sequences decreased significantly after transplant, regardless of tolerance or HCV status. The decline in donor-reactive sequences exceeded the decline in third party-reactive sequences, suggesting partial antigen-specific deletion that was unrelated to withdrawal success. Because of small, heterogeneous patient numbers and non-standardized post-transplant time points, the conclusions were only preliminary. When repertoire turnover was taken into account, detection of donor-reactive sequences was significantly reduced in 7 of 8 subjects for CD4 and in 8 of 8 subjects for CD8.

At the junction V is shortened by 6 bases and J by 16 bases; bases outside the gene matches: 8. According to the germline V gene, CDR1 reads MDHEN and CDR2 reads SYDVKM. Counted from cysteine to phenylalanine, this CDR3 has 12 amino acids. Only CDR3 DNA remains: 36 bases, in frame from the first base. High-throughput TCRbeta CDR3 sequencing of frozen genomic DNA was performed by immunoSEQ, including PCR amplification, mapping, bias correction and internal controls. Under the source paper's analysis protocol: Productive rearrangements were retained, and unique TCRbeta sequences were defined by the CDR3 nucleotide sequence together with the V and J gene. A sequence counted as donor-reactive only if the sequence showed at least 5-fold expansion in CFSE-low cells compared with unstimulated pre-transplant cells and had a frequency of at least 0.01%. Minimum frequency thresholds were set for each subject on the basis of the unstimulated sample with the lowest template count, so that a detection power of at least 90% was ensured. Repertoire turnover was measured by Jensen-Shannon divergence between the top 1000 TCRbeta sequences post- and pre-transplant. Two-sided Fisher's exact tests were used to test for changes in how often donor-reactive sequences were detected. TCRdb carries this immuneACCESS record with in-frame sequences only. Its versions omit some clonotypes, under half of them owing to an unresolved V gene in the studies checked, with the rest unexplained. That table gives V, J and clone size, and the DNA gave D and trimming. The sample table contains about 7,400 clones; only one count was recorded for 80% of them. Clones ranked in the top ten supply roughly two fifths of the sample.

Sequencing was performed on CD8+ T cells from blood, taken before liver transplant. This receptor was identified in a human donor who received a liver transplant. This sequence uses TRBV28 and TRBJ1-6; 8 central bases correspond to TRBD1. The nucleotide sequence is TGTGCCAGCAGCCCTCGGACAGGGTGGCTCCACTTT. The translation is CASSPRTGWLHF.